A selection of T cell receptor beta chains follows, all from one sample in a study of shared clonotypes between healthy human individuals. Libraries were prepared by immunoSEQ multiplex PCR; TCRdb keeps only in-frame clonotypes and omits some of them. The sample lists around 2.1 million clones; more than 85% were seen once. Source material: naive CD8+ T cells from PBMCs. These receptor sequences come from a man aged 18 to 30 in good health. Some clones in this sample may be carry-over from other donors' samples. Each CDR3 is given with its conserved first and last residue. Each record gives: V gene, clone size, J gene, D gene, CDR3 DNA, CDR3 protein. D genes are given only for firm matches. Where a row states a size, it is once, few, many or the class of an expanded clone; other rows omit it.

V gene: TRBV27
clone size: NA
J gene: TRBJ2-7
D gene: NA
CDR3 DNA: TGTGCCAGCAGTTTATCCCCCGAGATCGAGCAGTACTTC
CDR3 protein: CASSLSPEIEQYF

V gene: TRBV29-1
clone size: NA
J gene: TRBJ2-7
D gene: NA
CDR3 DNA: TGCAGCGTTGTCGGATTAGGCGGGACCGCCGGGCCCTACGAGCAGTACTTC
CDR3 protein: CSVVGLGGTAGPYEQYF

V gene: TRBV7-9
clone size: NA
J gene: TRBJ2-6
D gene: NA
CDR3 DNA: TGTGCCACCCCCGGGGGCTCTGGGGCCAACGTCCTGACTTTC
CDR3 protein: CATPGGSGANVLTF

V gene: TRBV5-1
clone size: once
J gene: TRBJ1-5
D gene: NA
CDR3 DNA: TGCGCCAGCAGCTTGGGGGGCGCAAGCAATCAGCCCCAGCATTTT
CDR3 protein: CASSLGGASNQPQHF

V gene: TRBV13
clone size: NA
J gene: TRBJ2-7
D gene: NA
CDR3 DNA: TGTGCCAGCAGCTCCTACCCAGACAGTTACGAGCAGTACTTC
CDR3 protein: CASSSYPDSYEQYF

V gene: TRBV11-2
clone size: NA
J gene: TRBJ2-1
D gene: NA
CDR3 DNA: TGTGCCAGCAGCTACTCTCCCACCGAGCAGTTCTTC
CDR3 protein: CASSYSPTEQFF

V gene: TRBV4-1
clone size: NA
J gene: TRBJ2-5
D gene: TRBD2
CDR3 DNA: TGCGCCAGCAGCGATCCGACTAGCTTGAAAGGGCAAGAGACCCAGTACTTC
CDR3 protein: CASSDPTSLKGQETQYF

V gene: TRBV4-2
clone size: NA
J gene: TRBJ1-2
D gene: NA
CDR3 DNA: TGTGCCAGCAGCCTAGAAAATAAGTGGGGCTACACCTTC
CDR3 protein: CASSLENKWGYTF

V gene: TRBV27
clone size: NA
J gene: TRBJ2-7
D gene: TRBD2
CDR3 DNA: TGTGCCAGCAGTTTACTAGCGGGATTCCACGAGCAGTACTTC
CDR3 protein: CASSLLAGFHEQYF

V gene: TRBV7-9
clone size: NA
J gene: TRBJ2-1
D gene: NA
CDR3 DNA: TGTGCCAGCAGCCCGCCGAGGCCTGCCCAGGACAATGAGCAGTTCTTC
CDR3 protein: CASSPPRPAQDNEQFF

V gene: TRBV5-4
clone size: NA
J gene: TRBJ1-4
D gene: TRBD1
CDR3 DNA: TGTGCCAGCAGCTGGGACAGGGAGGTGCCTAATGAAAAACTGTTTTTT
CDR3 protein: CASSWDREVPNEKLFF

V gene: TRBV28
clone size: NA
J gene: TRBJ2-1
D gene: NA
CDR3 DNA: TGTGCCAGTTCGAAGCCCCGCAATACAATGACGCAGTTCTTC
CDR3 protein: CASSKPRNTMTQFF

V gene: TRBV29-1
clone size: few
J gene: TRBJ2-4
D gene: NA
CDR3 DNA: TGCAGCGTGATGGACACGAAAAACATTCAGTACTTC
CDR3 protein: CSVMDTKNIQYF

V gene: TRBV7-6
clone size: NA
J gene: TRBJ2-7
D gene: NA
CDR3 DNA: TGTGCCAGCAGCCCCGCTTCGTCCCACGAGCAGTACTTC
CDR3 protein: CASSPASSHEQYF

V gene: TRBV7-9
clone size: NA
J gene: TRBJ2-7
D gene: NA
CDR3 DNA: TGTGCCAGCAGCCCGCCGAGGACAGCAAAAATCGAGCAGTACTTC
CDR3 protein: CASSPPRTAKIEQYF

V gene: TRBV19
clone size: NA
J gene: TRBJ2-2
D gene: NA
CDR3 DNA: TGTGCCAGTACGGGCAGGGCAGGCACCGGGGAGCTGTTTTTT
CDR3 protein: CASTGRAGTGELFF

V gene: TRBV25-1
clone size: NA
J gene: TRBJ1-1
D gene: NA
CDR3 DNA: TGTGCCAGCAGACCCGGACTGAACACTGAAGCTTTCTTT
CDR3 protein: CASRPGLNTEAFF

V gene: TRBV7-9
clone size: NA
J gene: TRBJ2-2
D gene: NA
CDR3 DNA: TGTGCCAGCAGCCCTCGTTACGGGGAGCTGTTTTTT
CDR3 protein: CASSPRYGELFF

V gene: TRBV10-3
clone size: NA
J gene: TRBJ2-1
D gene: TRBD2
CDR3 DNA: TGTGCCATCAGTGAGTCGTGGACTAGCGGATACAATGAGCAGTTCTTC
CDR3 protein: CAISESWTSGYNEQFF

V gene: TRBV28
clone size: NA
J gene: TRBJ1-2
D gene: NA
CDR3 DNA: TGTGCCAGCAGTTTTGTGGGGAACTATGGCTACACCTTC
CDR3 protein: CASSFVGNYGYTF

V gene: TRBV9
clone size: NA
J gene: TRBJ2-1
D gene: TRBD2
CDR3 DNA: TGTGCCAGCAGCGATGGGACTAGCGGCGCTCGCTCCTACAATGAGCAGTTCTTC
CDR3 protein: CASSDGTSGARSYNEQFF

V gene: TRBV5-4
clone size: once
J gene: TRBJ2-3
D gene: NA
CDR3 DNA: TGTGCCAGCACCTCTGCGGATACGCAGTATTTT
CDR3 protein: CASTSADTQYF

V gene: TRBV7-3
clone size: NA
J gene: TRBJ2-3
D gene: TRBD2
CDR3 DNA: TGTGCCAGCATCGCTAGCGGGAGAACTGATACGCAGTATTTT
CDR3 protein: CASIASGRTDTQYF

V gene: TRBV15
clone size: NA
J gene: TRBJ1-2
D gene: TRBD1
CDR3 DNA: TGTGCCACCAGCAGACCTGGGACGACAGGGGAGGATGGCTACACCTTC
CDR3 protein: CATSRPGTTGEDGYTF

V gene: TRBV29-1
clone size: NA
J gene: TRBJ2-3
D gene: NA
CDR3 DNA: TGCAGCGTTCTGGGGTCAGATACGCAGTATTTT
CDR3 protein: CSVLGSDTQYF

V gene: TRBV4-1
clone size: NA
J gene: TRBJ1-2
D gene: NA
CDR3 DNA: TGCGCCAGCAGCCAAGCTCCTATCAGGGTAGGCTATGGCTACACCTTC
CDR3 protein: CASSQAPIRVGYGYTF

V gene: TRBV19
clone size: NA
J gene: TRBJ2-1
D gene: TRBD2
CDR3 DNA: TGTGCCAGTAACGCGGGAGGGCAAGCGAATGAGCAGTTCTTC
CDR3 protein: CASNAGGQANEQFF

V gene: TRBV5-1
clone size: NA
J gene: TRBJ2-1
D gene: NA
CDR3 DNA: TGCGCCAGCAACTACGGGGGAAATGAGCAGTTCTTC
CDR3 protein: CASNYGGNEQFF

V gene: TRBV5-8
clone size: NA
J gene: TRBJ2-1
D gene: NA
CDR3 DNA: TGTGCCAGCAGCTTGGGAGCCGATACATACAATGAGCAGTTCTTC
CDR3 protein: CASSLGADTYNEQFF

V gene: TRBV5-4
clone size: NA
J gene: TRBJ2-1
D gene: NA
CDR3 DNA: TGTGCCAGCAGCTCGCCCATGCTCAGCGGGCCACTAAGCTCCTACAATGAGCAGTTCTTC
CDR3 protein: CASSSPMLSGPLSSYNEQFF

V gene: TRBV28
clone size: NA
J gene: TRBJ2-3
D gene: TRBD2
CDR3 DNA: TGTGCCAGCAGTTCAGACATTACTAGCGCAGATACGCAGTATTTT
CDR3 protein: CASSSDITSADTQYF

V gene: TRBV5-6
clone size: NA
J gene: TRBJ2-1
D gene: NA
CDR3 DNA: TGTGCCAGCAGCTTAGGGGCGAGGAACTACAATGAGCAGTTCTTC
CDR3 protein: CASSLGARNYNEQFF

V gene: TRBV5-6
clone size: NA
J gene: TRBJ2-5
D gene: NA
CDR3 DNA: TGTGCCAGCAGCTCCGGACCTGGAGAGACCCAGTACTTC
CDR3 protein: CASSSGPGETQYF

V gene: TRBV4-1
clone size: NA
J gene: TRBJ2-6
D gene: NA
CDR3 DNA: TGCGCCAGCAGCCCATACCATACCGGGGCCAACGTCCTGACTTTC
CDR3 protein: CASSPYHTGANVLTF

V gene: TRBV13
clone size: NA
J gene: TRBJ1-2
D gene: NA
CDR3 DNA: TGTGCCAGCAGCTTAAAGGCTTCTGTTAACTATGGCTACACCTTC
CDR3 protein: CASSLKASVNYGYTF

V gene: TRBV9
clone size: once
J gene: TRBJ2-6
D gene: TRBD1
CDR3 DNA: TGTGCCAGCAACGTGGGGACAGGGGGCGGTGGGGCCAACGTCCTGACTTTC
CDR3 protein: CASNVGTGGGGANVLTF

V gene: TRBV7-3
clone size: NA
J gene: TRBJ2-1
D gene: TRBD2
CDR3 DNA: TGTGCCAGCAGCTTCAACGCGGGGGCCTACAATGAGCAGTTCTTC
CDR3 protein: CASSFNAGAYNEQFF

V gene: TRBV6-5
clone size: NA
J gene: TRBJ1-2
D gene: TRBD1
CDR3 DNA: TGTGCCGTGCAGCCCCGGACAGGGTCAAAGTTTGGCTACACCTTC
CDR3 protein: CAVQPRTGSKFGYTF

V gene: TRBV19
clone size: NA
J gene: TRBJ2-7
D gene: TRBD2
CDR3 DNA: TGTGCCAGTAGTTATGGACTAGCGGGAGTCTACGAGCAGTACTTC
CDR3 protein: CASSYGLAGVYEQYF

V gene: TRBV27
clone size: NA
J gene: TRBJ2-2
D gene: TRBD1
CDR3 DNA: TGTGCCAGCAGTCCCCTGGGGACAGCATTAACCGGGGAGCTGTTTTTT
CDR3 protein: CASSPLGTALTGELFF

V gene: TRBV2
clone size: once
J gene: TRBJ2-7
D gene: TRBD1
CDR3 DNA: TGTGCCAGCAGAGAGCCCGGACAGGGAAATTTGTACGAGCAGTACTTC
CDR3 protein: CASREPGQGNLYEQYF

V gene: TRBV5-6
clone size: NA
J gene: TRBJ2-3
D gene: NA
CDR3 DNA: TGTGCCAGCAGCTGGCCAGGGGACCCTTCCACAGATACGCAGTATTTT
CDR3 protein: CASSWPGDPSTDTQYF

V gene: TRBV7-9
clone size: NA
J gene: TRBJ2-2
D gene: NA
CDR3 DNA: TGTGCCAGCAGCTTAGCGGGGGACACCGGGGAGCTGTTTTTT
CDR3 protein: CASSLAGDTGELFF

V gene: TRBV27
clone size: NA
J gene: TRBJ2-7
D gene: NA
CDR3 DNA: TGTGCCAGCACAGGGGGGATCGAGCAGTACTTC
CDR3 protein: CASTGGIEQYF

V gene: TRBV28
clone size: NA
J gene: TRBJ1-2
D gene: NA
CDR3 DNA: TGTGCTACCGGGGCGCTAAACTATGGCTACACCTTC
CDR3 protein: CATGALNYGYTF

V gene: TRBV5-5
clone size: NA
J gene: TRBJ2-7
D gene: TRBD2
CDR3 DNA: TGTGCCAGCAGCCTAGCGGGAGGTCCCTACGAGCAGTACTTC
CDR3 protein: CASSLAGGPYEQYF

V gene: TRBV5-5
clone size: NA
J gene: TRBJ1-3
D gene: TRBD1
CDR3 DNA: TGTGCCAGCAGCAGGGGACAGACCTCTGGAAACACCATATATTTT
CDR3 protein: CASSRGQTSGNTIYF

V gene: TRBV28
clone size: NA
J gene: TRBJ2-5
D gene: NA
CDR3 DNA: TGTGCCAGCAGTTTTCAGGAGACCCAGTACTTC
CDR3 protein: CASSFQETQYF

V gene: TRBV14
clone size: NA
J gene: TRBJ1-2
D gene: NA
CDR3 DNA: TGTGCCAGCAGCCCAATACAGGGAGGCTATGGCTACACCTTC
CDR3 protein: CASSPIQGGYGYTF

V gene: TRBV15
clone size: NA
J gene: TRBJ2-1
D gene: TRBD2
CDR3 DNA: TGTGCCACCAGCAGGGCAAGGACTAGCGCGGACAATGAGCAGTTCTTC
CDR3 protein: CATSRARTSADNEQFF

V gene: TRBV5-1
clone size: NA
J gene: TRBJ2-7
D gene: NA
CDR3 DNA: TGCGCCAGCAGCTCCACCGGGACCTACTACGAGCAGTACTTC
CDR3 protein: CASSSTGTYYEQYF

V gene: TRBV11-3
clone size: NA
J gene: TRBJ2-1
D gene: TRBD2
CDR3 DNA: TGTGCCAGCAGCTTAGCCAACATAGCGGGTACCTCCTACAATGAGCAGTTCTTC
CDR3 protein: CASSLANIAGTSYNEQFF

V gene: TRBV30
clone size: once
J gene: TRBJ1-3
D gene: TRBD1
CDR3 DNA: TGTGCCTGGAGTACAGCGACAGGGTCTTTTGGAAACACCATATATTTT
CDR3 protein: CAWSTATGSFGNTIYF

V gene: TRBV27
clone size: NA
J gene: TRBJ2-1
D gene: NA
CDR3 DNA: TGTGCCAGCACGACTACTTCCTACAATGAGCAGTTCTTC
CDR3 protein: CASTTTSYNEQFF

V gene: TRBV5-1
clone size: NA
J gene: TRBJ2-1
D gene: NA
CDR3 DNA: TGCGCCAGCAGCTTGGTTGGGACTGGTAATGAGCAGTTCTTC
CDR3 protein: CASSLVGTGNEQFF

V gene: TRBV2
clone size: NA
J gene: TRBJ2-7
D gene: NA
CDR3 DNA: TGTGCCAGCAGTGCGGGAGTGCGCTACGAGCAGTACTTC
CDR3 protein: CASSAGVRYEQYF

V gene: TRBV11-2
clone size: NA
J gene: TRBJ2-1
D gene: TRBD2
CDR3 DNA: TGTGCCAGCATCAGGACTAGCGTCAATGAGCAGTTCTTC
CDR3 protein: CASIRTSVNEQFF